This TCR beta chain stems from a study of T cell responses to AZD1222 COVID-19 vaccine. With V trimmed by 9 bases and J by 4 bases, 4 bases remained unmatched. Looked up from germline, CDR1 is MDHEN and CDR2 is SYDVKM. The CDR3 consists of 12 residues. Profiled with immunoSEQ multiplex PCR; TCRdb holds only in-frame clones, not every one. The repertoire includes about 95,000 clones, 70% to 90% of them detected once, and roughly 4% sits in the top ten. The specimen was peripheral blood, collected on day 0 of AZD1222 vaccination. The source of this sequence is an adult in good health. V is TRBV28 and J is TRBJ1-2, with 8 bases that match TRBD1. The CDR3 loop reads CASDRGGYGYTF. In nucleotides, the CDR3 is TGTGCCAGTGACAGGGGAGGCTATGGCTACACCTTC.